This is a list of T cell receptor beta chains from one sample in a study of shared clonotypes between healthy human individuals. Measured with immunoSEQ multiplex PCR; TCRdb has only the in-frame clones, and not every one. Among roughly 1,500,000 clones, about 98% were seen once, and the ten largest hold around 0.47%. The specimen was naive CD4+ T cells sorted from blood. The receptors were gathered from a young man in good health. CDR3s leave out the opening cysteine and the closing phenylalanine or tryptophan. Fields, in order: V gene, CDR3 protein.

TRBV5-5,ASSLRTGVEQY
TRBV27,ASSPYGLDSYEQY
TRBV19,ASGYGYT
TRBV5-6,ASSSQEGREPQH
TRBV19,ASSVSGNQPQH
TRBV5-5,ASSLSGKSYEQY
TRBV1,TSSQEAGGDDYGYT
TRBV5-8,ASSRTDGYT
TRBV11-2,ASSLSIRRETQY
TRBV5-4,ASSLPLSTGVYEQY
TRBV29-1,SVRGRVFGEQY
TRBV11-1,ASSPGTSGRLDTQY
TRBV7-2,ASSLVGTNYGYT
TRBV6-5,ASQGTEKLF
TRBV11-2,ASSTIRGGAKNIQY
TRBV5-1,ASSLTSTDTQY
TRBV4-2,ASSQDSDRPYEQY
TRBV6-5,ASSSLAFEQY
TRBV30,ACLRDSTYEQY
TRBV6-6,ASSPRDTQY
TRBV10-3,AISESGNEQF
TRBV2,ASSLTENQPQH
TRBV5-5,ASSFLRQGYNEQF